This passage covers 20 T cell receptor beta chains from one sample sequenced in a study of blood T cell repertoires in COVID-19. Sequenced by immunoSEQ multiplex PCR; TCRdb stores in-frame clones only, minus some. This repertoire shows 250,000 to 300,000 clones, 80% to 95% found once; its top ten account for about 2.2%. Sequences were obtained from peripheral blood. These receptors originate from a woman in her twenties or thirties with COVID-19, enrolled during active disease.

The CDR3, as DNA: TGTGCCAGCATCCCTCTAGCGGGAGGACCTTACAATGAGCAGTTCTTC. It yields the protein CASIPLAGGPYNEQFF. The chain is built from TRBV27 and TRBJ2-1; 11 positions match TRBD2. Germline CDR1 MNHEY, CDR2 SMNVEV (reference sequence). The CDR3 loop spans 16 amino acids. After removal of 7 bases from V and 4 bases from J, the junction contained 9 bases not matched to a gene.

The chain couples TRBV9 to TRBJ2-2; a weak D match, TRBD1 (5 bases). CDR3 size: 15 residues. The V end was cut by 3 bases, the J end by 1 base, with 10 bases between. The germline CDR1 and CDR2 sequences are SGDLS and YYNGEE. As DNA, the CDR3 is TGTGCCAGCAGCGCCTACGGACAGAACACCGGGGAGCTGTTTTTT. This gives the protein CASSAYGQNTGELFF.

The V gene is TRBV6-6, the J gene TRBJ1-5; D is unresolved. Germline V gene lookup returns CDR1 MNHNY and CDR2 SVGAGI (reference sequence). Trimming left V 2 bases short and J 9 bases short, with 11 bases between. This CDR3 spans 13 amino acids. In DNA, the CDR3 is TGTGCCAGCAGTTACACTCTACCAGGGCCCCAGCATTTT. This codes for CASSYTLPGPQHF.

CDR3 residues: CASSPRVELNTGELFF. DNA of the CDR3: TGTGCCAGCTCACCGCGGGTCGAGCTCAACACCGGGGAGCTGTTTTTT. The gene calls are TRBV18 and TRBJ2-2; D might be TRBD2 (5 bases). Trimming took 3 bases from V and 2 from J, leaving 13 bases between them. CDR3 length: 16 residues. Germline CDR1 KGHSH, CDR2 LQKENI.

The rearrangement joins TRBV10-1 to TRBJ2-1, with TRBD1 matching over 8 bases. Germline-derived CDR1 and CDR2 are WNHNN and SYGVQD (reference sequence). CDR3 length: 14 amino acids. Germline trimming cut 2 bases from V and 6 bases from J; bases unmatched to any gene: 3. CDR3 loop: CASSEGQGSNEQFF. In DNA form, the CDR3 reads TGCGCCAGCAGTGAGGGACAGGGAAGCAATGAGCAGTTCTTC.

The chain couples TRBV27 to TRBJ2-5; weak D call: TRBD1 (6 bases). Per the germline V gene, CDR1 is MNHEY and CDR2 is SMNVEV (reference sequence). The CDR3 length is 13 residues. The germline V and J ends were trimmed by 11 bases and 2 bases, with 15 bases remaining between them. CDR3 region: CAGQRRGQETQYF. The CDR3, as DNA: TGTGCCGGACAAAGAAGGGGGCAAGAGACCCAGTACTTC.

The chain links TRBV4-1 to TRBJ1-3; 7 bases align to TRBD1. V lost 5 bases to trimming and J lost 1 base; unmatched junction nucleotides: 8. Germline CDR1 reads MGHRA; CDR2 reads YSYEKL. The CDR3 is 16 residues long. The CDR3 DNA is TGCGCCAGCAGCGGTGGACAGGCGGCTTCTGGAAACACCATATATTTT. It is translated as CASSGGQAASGNTIYF.

The genes are TRBV9 and TRBJ2-2; 14 bases line up with TRBD2. V was pared by 0 bases and J by 3 bases, with 4 bases of the junction left unmatched. The CDR3 runs 18 residues. Looked up from germline, CDR1 is SGDLS and CDR2 is YYNGEE. CDR3 nucleotide sequence: TGTGCCAGCAGCGTAGTCGGGACTAGCGGGAGACACACCGGGGAGCTGTTTTTT. It specifies CASSVVGTSGRHTGELFF.

The V gene is TRBV5-1, the J gene TRBJ2-7; 8 nucleotides agree with TRBD1. The CDR3 consists of 14 residues. The V gene's germline CDR1 is SGHRS and CDR2 YFSETQ. Trimming removed 0 bases from V and 7 bases from J; junction bases left unmatched: 6. CDR3 nucleotides: TGCGCCAGCAGCTTGGGGCAGGGGGCGCGAGAGCAGTACTTC. Protein: CASSLGQGAREQYF.

The chain uses TRBV19 and TRBJ1-6; 8 nucleotides line up with TRBD1. The CDR3 is 15 amino acids. V dropped 5 bases and J dropped 8; count of bases not matched to a gene: 8. Per the germline V gene, CDR1 is LNHDA and CDR2 is SQIVND (reference sequence). The CDR3 DNA reads TGTGCCAGTAGTGCCGGACAGGGTAACGATTCACCCCTCCACTTT. Translated: CASSAGQGNDSPLHF.

This chain connects TRBV3-1 (or the pseudogene TRBV3-2) to TRBJ1-3; tentatively, D is TRBD1 (6 bases). Germline CDR1 LGHDT, CDR2 YNNKEL (reference sequence). Trimming took 4 bases from V and 2 from J, leaving 12 bases between them. The CDR3 spans 15 residues. CDR3 in amino acids: CASSPYGGPGNTIYF. The CDR3 DNA follows: TGTGCCAGCAGCCCATACGGGGGGCCTGGAAACACCATATATTTT.

The chain recombines TRBV12-5 with TRBJ1-1; D perhaps matches TRBD1 (5 bases). The CDR3 has 15 amino acids. CDR1 is LGHNT and CDR2 is FRNRAP in the germline V gene. V was clipped by 0 bases and J by 5 bases, with 13 bases between them. CDR3 sequence (DNA): TGTGCTAGTGGTTTGGTATTAGGGGTAGAAACTGAAGCTTTCTTT. This encodes CASGLVLGVETEAFF.

V and J are TRBV19 and TRBJ1-5, with 8 bases identical to TRBD1. The ends lost 2 bases at V and 0 bases at J; junction bases unmatched: 3. This CDR3 is built from 16 residues. Germline CDR1 and CDR2: LNHDA and SQIVND (reference sequence). This CDR3 reads CASSILTGGSNQPQHF. In nucleotides, the CDR3 is TGTGCCAGTAGTATATTAACAGGGGGTAGCAATCAGCCCCAGCATTTT.

This clone has a count of ten or more. The CDR3 coding sequence is TGTGCCAGCAGCCTACAGGGCCTTGGCTGGGGCACTGAAGCTTTCTTT. Protein sequence: CASSLQGLGWGTEAFF. The J gene is TRBJ1-1, the V gene TRBV27; the D gene is possibly TRBD1 (6 bases). The germline V gene has CDR1 MNHEY and CDR2 SMNVEV (reference sequence). CDR3 length equals 16 residues. V was clipped by 6 bases and J by 4 bases, with 21 bases between them.

The CDR3 DNA is TGCAGCGTTGGACCCACTGACCTCGGACTAGCCGTTTACAATGAGCAGTTCTTC. Translation: CSVGPTDLGLAVYNEQFF. The rearrangement links TRBV29-1 to TRBJ2-1; TRBD2 matches 8 bases. CDR3 length: 18 residues. V gave up 4 bases and J gave up 4 bases; unmatched junction bases: 18. CDR1 is SQVTM, CDR2 ANQGSEA, per germline.

The genes are TRBV19 and TRBJ1-1; 8 bases are shared with TRBD1. Germline lookup yields CDR1 LNHDA and CDR2 SQIVND (reference sequence). The J segment lost 4 bases and the V segment lost 5 bases, leaving 3 bases of the junction unmatched. The CDR3 has 13 residues. CDR3 DNA sequence: TGTGCCAGTAGTTCAACAGGGGGCACTGAAGCTTTCTTT. Translation: CASSSTGGTEAFF. Full variable domain (missing parts from reference TRBV19 and TRBJ1-1): DGGITQSPKYLFRKEGQNVTLSCEQNLNHDAMYWYRQDPGQGLRLIYYSQIVNDFQKGDIAEGYSVSREKKESFPLTVTSAQKNPTAFYLCASSSTGGTEAFFGQGTRLTVV.

The chain has TRBV28 and TRBJ1-4; perhaps TRBD1 as D (6 bases). V was cut by 3 bases and J by 5 bases, with 10 bases left in between. CDR1 and CDR2 (germline): MDHEN, SYDVKM. The CDR3 loop spans 14 amino acids. The CDR3 bases are TGTGCCAGCAGTTTGGACAGCCTCAATGAAAAACTGTTTTTT. This gives the protein CASSLDSLNEKLFF.

The CDR3 region is CSVEDLALAGEYEQFF. CDR3 DNA sequence: TGCAGCGTTGAAGATCTTGCACTAGCGGGAGAGTATGAGCAGTTCTTC. The chain is built from TRBV29-1 and TRBJ2-1; TRBD2 matches 11 bases. The CDR3 has 16 amino acids. V shed 0 bases and J 8 bases; nucleotides not matched to a gene: 9. Germline V gene sequence: CDR1 SQVTM, CDR2 ANQGSEA.

This chain joins TRBV14 and TRBJ1-1, with 10 bases identical to TRBD1. This CDR3 spans 16 amino acids. V lost 6 bases to trimming and J lost 4 bases; unmatched junction nucleotides: 11. Germline V gene data show CDR1 as SGHDN and CDR2 as FVKESK. CDR3 nucleotide sequence: TGTGCCAGCAGTCCCTGGGGGACAGGGGAGGGCACTGAAGCTTTCTTT. Protein: CASSPWGTGEGTEAFF.

This clone was seen only a few times. The genes are TRBV19 and TRBJ1-3; D gene ambiguous. This CDR3 region has 14 residues. V was clipped by 5 bases and J by 8 bases, with 16 bases between them. Germline CDR1 reads LNHDA; CDR2 reads SQIVND (reference sequence). The CDR3 protein is CASSRSGDLYTIYF. The CDR3 DNA reads as TGTGCCAGTAGTCGCTCCGGGGATCTGTACACCATATATTTT.